This TCR beta chain was obtained from a study of naive and memory T cell subsets. Overall study results and limits: A few larger clonotypes appeared in naive repertoires, especially CD8, possibly memory cells re-expressing CD45RA. Each distinct alpha or beta sequence counts as one clonotype.

CD4 T cells were positively selected, then CD8 T cells from the CD4-negative fraction. An equimolar mix of two oligonucleotides served as the beta constant-region primer for TRBC1 and TRBC2. Nested alpha and beta constant-region primers with the SP2 primer drove four PCR rounds on ligated cDNA. A 12-nucleotide UMI and the SP2 primer were added to the cDNA 3' end by oligonucleotide ligation. TCRdb fed the UMI-ligation and nested PCR reads into MiXCR, producing one record per CDR3 protein. The repertoire holds over 110,000 distinct CDR3 sequences, with roughly a fifth as singletons. The J segment lost 5 bases and the V segment lost 6 bases, leaving 4 bases of the junction unmatched. In germline, CDR1 is MDHEN, CDR2 SYDVKM. CDR3 size: 14 residues. As concerns this clonotype: Its antigen is undetermined.

The material sequenced was naive CD8+ T cells from blood. The genes are TRBV28 and TRBJ1-6, with 7 bases aligning to TRBD1. This receptor was obtained from a human donor in good health. Written as DNA, the CDR3 is TGTGCCAGCAGCCGGGACAGTCATAATTCACCCCTCCACTTT. Its translation: CASSRDSHNSPLHF.